This T cell receptor (beta chain) came from a study of T cell responses to AZD1222 COVID-19 vaccine. The sample holds a few counts of this clone. Its specificity is unknown. V lost 7 bases and J lost 4, with 19 bases in between. Germline lookup yields CDR1 SNHLY and CDR2 FYNNEI. This CDR3 region has 15 residues. Sequenced by immunoSEQ multiplex PCR; TCRdb stores in-frame clones only, minus some. The data contain more than 75,000 clones, about 88% of them singletons. Study-level results: An increase in Spike-specific TCR breadth and depth was observed after two AZD1222 doses.

The TCR was taken from an adult in good health. This chain connects TRBV2 to TRBJ1-2; possibly TRBD1 for D (6 bases). Sequenced material: peripheral blood, taken on day 0 of AZD1222 vaccination. In DNA form, the CDR3 reads TGTGCCAGCAATCCAGGGGATCGGGTGTCCTATGGCTACACCTTC. Residues: CASNPGDRVSYGYTF.